The 21 T cell receptor beta chains presented below share a single source sample, sequenced in a study of T cells in tuberculosis. Profiled with immunoSEQ multiplex PCR; TCRdb holds only in-frame clones, not every one. The sample shows 25,000 to 35,000 clones, roughly 95% of them seen only once. The sequenced material came from PBMCs. Receptors were obtained from a donor aged 10 to 29 with latent tuberculosis or without tuberculosis infection.

The rearrangement links TRBV2 to TRBJ2-1; TRBD2 matches 11 bases. Losses at the gene ends were 2 bases for V and 2 bases for J; bases not matched to a gene: 5. The germline gives CDR1 SNHLY, CDR2 FYNNEI. The CDR3 totals 17 residues. Written as DNA, the CDR3 is TGTGCCAGCAGTGAAATTCGGGGACTAGCGGCCTACAATGAGCAGTTCTTC. Translated, it gives CASSEIRGLAAYNEQFF.

The chain links TRBV5-6 to TRBJ2-1; maybe TRBD1 (5 bases). Germline lookup yields CDR1 SGHDT and CDR2 YYEEEE. V was shortened by 2 bases and J by 3 bases, with 6 bases between the two germline ends. The CDR3 extends over 13 amino acids. CDR3 sequence (DNA): TGTGCCAGCAGCTTAGGACACTACAATGAGCAGTTCTTC. Translated, it gives CASSLGHYNEQFF.

This clone was observed a handful of times. The V gene is TRBV25-1, the J gene TRBJ1-2; 7 nucleotides agree with TRBD1. Trimming at V came to 5 bases and at J to 4 bases, leaving 4 bases not matched to a gene. This CDR3 has 13 amino acids. The germline V gene has CDR1 MGHDK and CDR2 SYGVNS. The DNA for the CDR3 is TGTGCCAGCAGTCCGGGGACAGCCTATGGCTACACCTTC. It encodes CASSPGTAYGYTF.

This sequence joins TRBV7-2 and TRBJ2-5; TRBD2 matches 9 bases. Trimming took 0 bases from V and 5 from J; bases not matched to a gene: 10. This CDR3 comprises 17 residues. Germline CDR1 reads SGHTA; CDR2 reads FQGNSA. The CDR3 loop reads CASSLAVLRGGRETQYF. CDR3 nucleotides: TGTGCCAGCAGCTTAGCTGTGTTGCGGGGGGGCCGGGAGACCCAGTACTTC. Full variable domain (outside the CDR3, taken from reference TRBV7-2 and TRBJ2-5): GAGVSQSPSNKVTEKGKDVELRCDPISGHTALYWYRQSLGQGLEFLIYFQGNSAPDKSGLPSDRFSAERTGGSVSTLTIQRTQQEDSAVYLCASSLAVLRGGRETQYFGPGTRLLVL.

As DNA, the CDR3 is TGTGCCAGCAGTTACGACGGGTTGAGCTATGGCTACACCTTC. Its translation: CASSYDGLSYGYTF. This chain connects TRBV6-6 to TRBJ1-2; D remains ambiguous. V was clipped by 2 bases and J by 4 bases, with 11 bases between them. This CDR3 has 14 amino acids. Germline values: CDR1 MNHNY, CDR2 SVGAGI (reference sequence).

The V and J genes are TRBV6-1 and TRBJ2-7, with D hard to call. This CDR3 contains 10 residues. Germline assignment: CDR1 MNHNS and CDR2 SASEGT. CDR3 bases: TGTGCTACCGGCTCCTACGAGCAGTACTTC. Its protein product is CATGSYEQYF.

In DNA, the CDR3 is TGTGCCACCAGCAGGTCCCTAGGGGGCGAGGACGAGCAGTACTTC. Amino acid sequence: CATSRSLGGEDEQYF. The V call is TRBV15, the J call TRBJ2-7; the match to TRBD1 covers 7 bases. The CDR3 has 15 amino acids. The V gene end was trimmed by 3 bases and the J gene end by 5 bases; junction bases not matched to a gene: 10. Germline CDR1 is LNHNV and CDR2 is YYDKDF (reference sequence).

V usage is TRBV5-1 and J usage is TRBJ2-2, with D perhaps TRBD2 (6 bases). Germline-derived CDR1 and CDR2 are SGHRS and YFSETQ. V was clipped by 5 bases and J by 6 bases, with 20 bases between them. There are 16 residues in the CDR3. Here the CDR3 reads CASRGHVLASSGELFF. CDR3 sequence (DNA): TGCGCCAGCAGGGGGCACGTACTAGCCTCCTCCGGGGAGCTGTTTTTT. Combining the CDR3 with reference TRBV5-1 and TRBJ2-2 gives the whole variable domain KAGVTQTPRYLIKTRGQQVTLSCSPISGHRSVSWYQQTPGQGLQFLFEYFSETQRNKGNFPGRFSGRQFSNSRSEMNVSTLELGDSALYLCASRGHVLASSGELFFGEGSRLTVL.

This chain connects TRBV6-6 to TRBJ1-5, with 7 bases aligning to TRBD1. CDR1 and CDR2 from the germline V gene are MNHNY and SVGAGI (reference sequence). J was trimmed by 4 bases and V by 6 bases; bases with no gene match: 3. The CDR3 has 13 amino acids. For the CDR3, the DNA is TGTGCCAGCAGATCGGGACAGAATCAGCCCCAGCATTTT. It is translated as CASRSGQNQPQHF.

This clone was observed once. The V call is TRBV11-2, the J call TRBJ2-1, with D perhaps TRBD1 (6 bases). Germline CDR1 reads SGHAT; CDR2 reads FQNNGV. The CDR3 length is 17 residues. V was clipped by 6 bases and J by 4 bases, with 22 bases between them. CDR3 residues: CASRLLQGRTVYNEQFF. For the CDR3, the DNA is TGTGCCAGCAGACTACTTCAGGGCAGGACAGTTTACAATGAGCAGTTCTTC.

This clone was recorded only once. The V and J genes are TRBV5-5 and TRBJ1-2, with D possibly being TRBD1 (5 bases). This CDR3 is built from 13 residues. The germline CDR1 and CDR2 sequences are SGHKS and YYEKEE (reference sequence). Trimming shortened V by 0 bases and J by 7 bases, and 10 bases separated the two germline ends. CDR3 loop: CASSLAGIPGYTF. The CDR3 coding sequence is TGTGCCAGCAGCTTGGCAGGGATCCCTGGCTACACCTTC.

J is TRBJ2-2 and V is TRBV25-1; TRBD1 matches 8 bases. This CDR3 spans 15 amino acids. With V trimmed by 6 bases and J by 5 bases, 8 bases remained unmatched. Germline V gene lookup returns CDR1 MGHDK and CDR2 SYGVNS. This CDR3 is CASRLTGGKTGELFF. In nucleotides, the CDR3 is TGTGCCAGCAGACTTACAGGGGGGAAGACCGGGGAGCTGTTTTTT.

The chain recombines TRBV7-9 with TRBJ2-4; 9 bases match TRBD1. With 1 base clipped from V and 7 bases from J, the junction kept 2 bases outside the gene matches. The CDR3 covers 14 residues. CDR1 is SEHNR and CDR2 is FQNEAQ in the germline V gene (reference sequence). The CDR3 protein is CASSLGTGANIQYF. As DNA, the CDR3 is TGTGCCAGCAGCTTAGGGACAGGGGCCAACATTCAGTACTTC.

The CDR3 bases are TGTGCCAGCAGCCCCGGACTAGAGGAGACCCAGTACTTC. This encodes CASSPGLEETQYF. V gene TRBV2 combines with J gene TRBJ2-5; TRBD2 agrees at 7 bases. The CDR3 is 13 amino acids. Germline assignment: CDR1 SNHLY and CDR2 FYNNEI. Germline trimming cut 6 bases from V and 5 bases from J; bases unmatched to any gene: 6.

The chain combines TRBV5-1 with TRBJ2-5, with D possibly being TRBD2 (6 bases). The CDR3 is 16 residues long. The germline V gene encodes CDR1 SGHRS and CDR2 YFSETQ. Trimming stripped 0 bases from V and 2 bases from J, with 14 bases between. The CDR3 here is CASSLVAGPPQETQYF. The CDR3 DNA is TGCGCCAGCAGCTTGGTGGCGGGACCCCCTCAAGAGACCCAGTACTTC. The complete variable domain, with remaining parts taken from reference TRBV5-1 and TRBJ2-5, reads KAGVTQTPRYLIKTRGQQVTLSCSPISGHRSVSWYQQTPGQGLQFLFEYFSETQRNKGNFPGRFSGRQFSNSRSEMNVSTLELGDSALYLCASSLVAGPPQETQYFGPGTRLLVL.

The V call is TRBV25-1, the J call TRBJ2-5; D is perhaps TRBD2 (5 bases). CDR3 length equals 13 residues. Germline V gives CDR1 MGHDK, CDR2 SYGVNS. With 4 bases removed from V and 5 bases from J, the gap between germline ends came to 11 bases. CDR3 sequence (DNA): TGTGCCAGCAGTGGTGCGGGCGGGGAGACCCAGTACTTC. Amino acid sequence: CASSGAGGETQYF. Full variable domain (rest looked up from reference TRBV25-1 and TRBJ2-5): EADIYQTPRYLVIGTGKKITLECSQTMGHDKMYWYQQDPGMELHLIHYSYGVNSTEKGDLSSESTVSRIRTEHFPLTLESARPSHTSQYLCASSGAGGETQYFGPGTRLLVL.

The chain combines TRBV6-5 with TRBJ1-2; TRBD1 matches 7 bases. V lost 6 bases and J lost 0; bases outside the gene matches: 7. The CDR3 consists of 15 residues. Germline V gene sequence: CDR1 MNHEY, CDR2 SVGAGI. The CDR3 nucleotides are TGTGCCAGCAGCCCAACCCAGGGGGCTAACTATGGCTACACCTTC. Translation gives CASSPTQGANYGYTF.

V gene TRBV7-9 combines with J gene TRBJ1-1, with 7 bases matching TRBD1. The V and J ends lost 5 bases and 3 bases, in that order; junction bases with no gene match: 3. CDR1 is SEHNR, CDR2 FQNEAQ, per germline (reference sequence). The CDR3 contains 13 residues. The CDR3: CASSLTGDTEAFF. DNA of the CDR3: TGTGCCAGCAGCCTCACAGGGGACACTGAAGCTTTCTTT.

The genes are TRBV9 and TRBJ1-6; 9 bases map to TRBD1. V was clipped by 3 bases and J by 7 bases; unmatched bases: 5. This CDR3 has 15 amino acids. CDR1 is SGDLS and CDR2 is YYNGEE in the germline V gene. The CDR3 protein is CASSAPDRGNSPLHF. CDR3 sequence (DNA): TGTGCCAGCAGCGCCCCGGACAGGGGCAATTCACCCCTCCACTTT.

The genes are TRBV18 and TRBJ1-2; 9 nucleotides line up with TRBD1. Per the germline V gene, CDR1 is KGHSH and CDR2 is LQKENI. The CDR3 is 15 amino acids. Trimming took 2 bases from V and 2 from J; bases not matched to a gene: 3. The CDR3 region has the DNA TGTGCCAGCTCACCATCCGGGACAGGGAACTATGGCTACACCTTC. The encoded protein is CASSPSGTGNYGYTF.

This sequence joins TRBV7-9 and TRBJ2-7; D not resolved. CDR3 length equals 13 residues. Germline values: CDR1 SEHNR, CDR2 FQNEAQ (reference sequence). Trimming cost V 4 bases and J 1 base, with 8 bases left between them. The CDR3 nucleotides read TGTGCCAGCAGCTCGGCAGGATCCTACGAGCAGTACTTC. Amino acids: CASSSAGSYEQYF.